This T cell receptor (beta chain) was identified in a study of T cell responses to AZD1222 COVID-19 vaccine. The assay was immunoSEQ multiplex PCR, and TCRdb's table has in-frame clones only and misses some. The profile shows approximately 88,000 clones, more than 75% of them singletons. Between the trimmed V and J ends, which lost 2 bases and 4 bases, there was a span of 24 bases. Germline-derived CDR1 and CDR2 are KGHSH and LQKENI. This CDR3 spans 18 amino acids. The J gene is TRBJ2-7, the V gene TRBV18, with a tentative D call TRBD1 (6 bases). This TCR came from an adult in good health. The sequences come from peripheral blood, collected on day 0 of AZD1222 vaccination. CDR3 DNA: TGTGCCAGCTCACCAGCTGAACAGGGTAGGGGGAATGGATACGAGCAGTACTTC. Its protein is CASSPAEQGRGNGYEQYF.